Listed here are 3 T cell receptor beta chains from one sample, sequenced in a study of blood T cell repertoires in COVID-19. TCRdb keeps only in-frame clones here, not all; method: immunoSEQ multiplex PCR. The sample shows more than 55,000 clones, 70% to 80% of them seen only once. Sequencing was carried out using peripheral blood. The receptors shown here come from a man older than 75 with active or convalescent COVID-19.

This clone has only a few counts. This chain connects TRBV18 to TRBJ2-1; perhaps TRBD2 as D (6 bases). CDR3 length: 15 residues. V lost 6 bases and J 4 bases, leaving 16 bases between the germline ends. Germline CDR1 and CDR2: KGHSH and LQKENI. DNA for the CDR3: TGTGCCAGCTCCCCCGGGACTGGGGCTTACAATGAGCAGTTCTTC. Translated, it gives CASSPGTGAYNEQFF.

This clone appeared once. This chain joins TRBV19 and TRBJ1-3; D uncertain. CDR1 and CDR2 from the germline V gene are LNHDA and SQIVND (reference sequence). CDR3 length equals 15 residues. Trimming pared 0 bases from V and 0 bases from J, leaving 6 bases between. CDR3 nucleotide sequence: TGTGCCAGTAGTATAGAGCGGAACTCTGGAAACACCATATATTTT. Its protein is CASSIERNSGNTIYF.

The chain has TRBV6-4 and TRBJ2-1, with D possibly matching TRBD2 (6 bases). Trimming shortened V by 2 bases and J by 4 bases, and 12 bases separated the two germline ends. The length of the CDR3 is 15 residues. In germline, CDR1 is MRHNA, CDR2 SNTAGT. This chain's CDR3 is CASSDLPGEYNEQFF. In DNA form, the CDR3 reads TGTGCCAGCAGTGACCTGCCGGGGGAGTACAATGAGCAGTTCTTC.